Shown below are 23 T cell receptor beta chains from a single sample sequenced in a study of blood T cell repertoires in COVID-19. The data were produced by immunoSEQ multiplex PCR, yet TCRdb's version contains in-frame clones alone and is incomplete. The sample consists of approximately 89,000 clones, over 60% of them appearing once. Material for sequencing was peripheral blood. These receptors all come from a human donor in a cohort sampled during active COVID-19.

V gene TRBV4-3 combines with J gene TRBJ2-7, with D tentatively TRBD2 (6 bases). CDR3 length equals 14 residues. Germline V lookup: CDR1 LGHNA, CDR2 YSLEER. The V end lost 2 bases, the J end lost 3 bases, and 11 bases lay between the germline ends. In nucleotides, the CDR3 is TGCGCCAGCAGCCAAAGGAGGGAGATCTACGAGCAGTACTTC. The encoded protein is CASSQRREIYEQYF.

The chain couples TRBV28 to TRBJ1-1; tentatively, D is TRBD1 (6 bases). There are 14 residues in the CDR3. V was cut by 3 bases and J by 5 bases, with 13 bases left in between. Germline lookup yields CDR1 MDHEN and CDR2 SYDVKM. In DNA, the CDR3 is TGTGCCAGCAGTTTCCAGGGGCCGAGGACTGAAGCTTTCTTT. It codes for CASSFQGPRTEAFF.

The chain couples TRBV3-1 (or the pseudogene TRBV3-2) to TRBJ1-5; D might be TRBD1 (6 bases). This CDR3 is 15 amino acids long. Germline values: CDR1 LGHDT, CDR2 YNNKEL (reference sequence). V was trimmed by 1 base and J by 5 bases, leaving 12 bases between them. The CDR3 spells CASSQAGVLDQPQHF. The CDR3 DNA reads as TGTGCCAGCAGCCAAGCAGGGGTTTTAGATCAGCCCCAGCATTTT.

CDR3 residues: CASSPGTSVREQYF. In DNA form, the CDR3 reads TGTGCCAGCAGTCCCGGGACTAGCGTTCGGGAGCAGTACTTC. This chain uses TRBV6-6 with TRBJ2-7; 10 nucleotides align to TRBD2. The V gene end was trimmed by 5 bases and the J gene end by 7 bases; junction bases not matched to a gene: 8. Germline values: CDR1 MNHNY, CDR2 SVGAGI (reference sequence). The CDR3 runs 14 residues.

CDR3 amino acids: CASSFMASSYNEQFF. CDR3 DNA sequence: TGTGCCAGCAGTTTTATGGCTTCCTCCTACAATGAGCAGTTCTTC. The chain combines TRBV28 with TRBJ2-1; D is unclear. The ends were cut back, 3 bases at V and 0 bases at J, with 9 bases in the middle. CDR1 and CDR2 (germline): MDHEN, SYDVKM. The CDR3 is made up of 15 amino acids.

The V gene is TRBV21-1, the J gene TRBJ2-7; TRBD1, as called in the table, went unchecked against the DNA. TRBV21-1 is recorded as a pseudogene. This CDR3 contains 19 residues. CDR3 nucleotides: TGTGCCAGCAGCAAACTGCGAGGGGGCAAGCCTAACACCCCCTACGAGCAGTACTTC. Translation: CASSKLRGGKPNTPYEQYF.

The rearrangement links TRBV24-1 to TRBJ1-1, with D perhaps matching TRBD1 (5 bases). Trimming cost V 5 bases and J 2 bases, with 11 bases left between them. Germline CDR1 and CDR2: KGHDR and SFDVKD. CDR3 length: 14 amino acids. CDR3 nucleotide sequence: TGTGCCACCAGTGGCAACGGGGGAAACACTGAAGCTTTCTTT. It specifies CATSGNGGNTEAFF.

CDR3 in DNA: TGTGCCTGGAGGTCGGGACAGACGAACACCGGGGAGCTGTTTTTT. Translation gives CAWRSGQTNTGELFF. V gene TRBV30 combines with J gene TRBJ2-2, with 7 positions matching TRBD1. The germline CDR1 and CDR2 sequences are GTSNPN and SVGIG (reference sequence). J was trimmed by 0 bases and V by 3 bases; bases with no gene match: 4. The CDR3 runs 15 residues.

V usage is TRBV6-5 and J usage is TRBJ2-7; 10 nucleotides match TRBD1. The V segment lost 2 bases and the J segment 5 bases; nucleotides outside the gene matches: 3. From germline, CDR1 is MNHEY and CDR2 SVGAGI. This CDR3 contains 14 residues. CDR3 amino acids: CASSYGQGVNEQYF. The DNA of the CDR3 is TGTGCCAGCAGTTACGGACAGGGGGTTAACGAGCAGTACTTC.

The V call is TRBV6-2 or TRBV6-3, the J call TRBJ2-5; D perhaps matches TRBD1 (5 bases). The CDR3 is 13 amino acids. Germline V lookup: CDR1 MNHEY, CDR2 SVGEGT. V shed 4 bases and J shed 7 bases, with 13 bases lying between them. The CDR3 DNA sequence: TGTGCCAGCAGTTCGACAGCTCTAGGGACCCAGTACTTC. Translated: CASSSTALGTQYF.

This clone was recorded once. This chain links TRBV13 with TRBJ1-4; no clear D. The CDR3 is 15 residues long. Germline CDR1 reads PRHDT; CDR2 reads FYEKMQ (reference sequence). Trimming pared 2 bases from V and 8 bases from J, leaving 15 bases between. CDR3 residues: CASSLKLVGLEKLFF. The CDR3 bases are TGTGCCAGCAGCTTAAAGCTAGTGGGTTTGGAAAAACTGTTTTTT. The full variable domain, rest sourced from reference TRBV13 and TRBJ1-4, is AAGVIQSPRHLIKEKRETATLKCYPIPRHDTVYWYQQGPGQDPQFLISFYEKMQSDKGSIPDRFSAQQFSDYHSELNMSSLELGDSALYFCASSLKLVGLEKLFFGSGTQLSVL.

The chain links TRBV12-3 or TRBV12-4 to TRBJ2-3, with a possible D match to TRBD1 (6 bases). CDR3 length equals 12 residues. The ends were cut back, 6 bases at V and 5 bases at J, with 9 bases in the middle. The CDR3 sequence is CASSIRGDTQYF. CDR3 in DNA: TGTGCCAGCAGCATCAGGGGAGATACGCAGTATTTT.

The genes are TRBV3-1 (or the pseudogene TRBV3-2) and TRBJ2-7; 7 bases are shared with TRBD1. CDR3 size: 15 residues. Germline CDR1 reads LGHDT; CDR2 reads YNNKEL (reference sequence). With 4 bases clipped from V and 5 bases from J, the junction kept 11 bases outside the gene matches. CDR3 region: CASSPRAGGRDEQYF. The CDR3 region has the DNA TGTGCCAGCAGCCCCCGGGCAGGGGGACGGGACGAGCAGTACTTC.

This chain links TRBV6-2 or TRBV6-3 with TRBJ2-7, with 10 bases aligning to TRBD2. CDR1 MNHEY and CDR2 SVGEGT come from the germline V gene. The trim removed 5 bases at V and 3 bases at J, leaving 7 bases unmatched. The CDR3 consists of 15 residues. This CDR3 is CASSRSSGRFYEQYF. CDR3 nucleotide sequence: TGTGCCAGCAGTCGCTCTAGCGGGAGATTCTACGAGCAGTACTTC.

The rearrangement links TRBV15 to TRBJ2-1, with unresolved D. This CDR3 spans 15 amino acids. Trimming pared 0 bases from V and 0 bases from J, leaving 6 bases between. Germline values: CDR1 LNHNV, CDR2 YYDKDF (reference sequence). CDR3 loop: CATSRDRPSYNEQFF. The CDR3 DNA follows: TGTGCCACCAGCAGAGACAGGCCCTCCTACAATGAGCAGTTCTTC. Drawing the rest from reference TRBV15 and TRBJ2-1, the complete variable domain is DAMVIQNPRYQVTQFGKPVTLSCSQTLNHNVMYWYQQKSSQAPKLLFHYYDKDFNNEADTPDNFQSRRPNTSFCFLDIRSPGLGDTAMYLCATSRDRPSYNEQFFGPGTRLTVL.

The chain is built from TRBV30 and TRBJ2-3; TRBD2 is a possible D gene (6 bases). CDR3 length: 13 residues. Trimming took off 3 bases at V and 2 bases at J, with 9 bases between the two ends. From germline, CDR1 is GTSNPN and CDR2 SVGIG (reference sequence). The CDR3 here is CAWSRENTDTQYF. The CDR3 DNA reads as TGTGCCTGGAGCCGGGAGAACACAGATACGCAGTATTTT.

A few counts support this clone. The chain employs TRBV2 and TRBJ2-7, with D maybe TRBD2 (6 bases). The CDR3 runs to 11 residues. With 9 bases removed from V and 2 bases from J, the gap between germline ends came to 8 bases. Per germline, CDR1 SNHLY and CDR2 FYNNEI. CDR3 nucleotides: TGTGCCAGGGGAGGAACCTACGAGCAGTACTTC. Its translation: CARGGTYEQYF.

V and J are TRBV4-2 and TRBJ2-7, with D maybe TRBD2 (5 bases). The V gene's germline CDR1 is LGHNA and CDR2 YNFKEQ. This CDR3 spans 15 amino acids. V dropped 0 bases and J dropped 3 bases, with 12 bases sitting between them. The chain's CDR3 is CASSQDYGLNYEQYF. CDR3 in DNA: TGTGCCAGCAGCCAAGATTATGGACTGAACTACGAGCAGTACTTC.

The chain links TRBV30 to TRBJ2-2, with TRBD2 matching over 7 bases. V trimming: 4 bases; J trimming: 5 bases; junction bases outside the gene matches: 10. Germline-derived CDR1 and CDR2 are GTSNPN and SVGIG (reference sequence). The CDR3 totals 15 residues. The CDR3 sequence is CAWKRPGGGTGELFF. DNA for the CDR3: TGTGCCTGGAAGCGCCCGGGAGGTGGGACCGGGGAGCTGTTTTTT.

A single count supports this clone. The DNA for the CDR3 is TGTGCCAGCAGCGACGGGGGATTGGGGGAGACCCAGTACTTC. As protein: CASSDGGLGETQYF. This chain joins TRBV2 and TRBJ2-5; a possible D gene is TRBD2 (6 bases). The CDR3 runs to 14 residues. Trimming stripped 6 bases from V and 5 bases from J, with 16 bases between. Germline values: CDR1 SNHLY, CDR2 FYNNEI.

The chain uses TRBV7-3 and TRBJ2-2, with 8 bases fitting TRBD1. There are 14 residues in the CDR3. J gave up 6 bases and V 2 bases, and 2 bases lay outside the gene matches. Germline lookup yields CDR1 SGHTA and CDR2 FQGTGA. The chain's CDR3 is CASSLSGGPGELFF. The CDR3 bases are TGTGCCAGCAGCTTATCAGGGGGCCCCGGGGAGCTGTTTTTT.

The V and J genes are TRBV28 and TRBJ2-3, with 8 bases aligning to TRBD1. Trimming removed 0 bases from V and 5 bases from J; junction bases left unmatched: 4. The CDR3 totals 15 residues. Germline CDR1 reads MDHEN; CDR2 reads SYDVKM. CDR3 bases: TGTGCCAGCAGTTTATGGCAGGGGGCTGTAGATACGCAGTATTTT. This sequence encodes CASSLWQGAVDTQYF. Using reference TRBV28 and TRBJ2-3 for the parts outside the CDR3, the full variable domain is DVKVTQSSRYLVKRTGEKVFLECVQDMDHENMFWYRQDPGLGLRLIYFSYDVKMKEKGDIPEGYSVSREKKERFSLILESASTNQTSMYLCASSLWQGAVDTQYFGPGTRLTVL.

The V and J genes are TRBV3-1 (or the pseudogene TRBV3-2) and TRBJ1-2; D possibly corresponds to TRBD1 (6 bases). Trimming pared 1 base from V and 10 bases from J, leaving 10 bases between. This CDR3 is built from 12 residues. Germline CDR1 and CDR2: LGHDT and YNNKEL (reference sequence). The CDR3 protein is CASSQVGGNYTF. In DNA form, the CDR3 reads TGTGCCAGCAGCCAAGTTGGGGGCAACTACACCTTC.